These 14 T cell receptor beta chains share one sample of origin, sequenced in a study of OX40 agonist ivuxolimab in advanced cancers. Library construction relied on the immunoSEQ multiplex PCR assay. TCRdb re-hosts the immuneACCESS table, in-frame sequences only. Its copies lack some clones; in the studies checked, an unresolved V gene accounts for under half of them, and the cause for the rest is not known. In all, the sample holds approximately 30,000 clones, and around 88% of those were seen once. Together, the top ten hold 25% to 40% of the sample. The source material was CD4+ or CD8+ T cells sorted from blood, sampled in a trial of the OX40 agonist ivuxolimab. These receptors were obtained from an adult with an advanced solid tumor such as melanoma, head and neck, liver or kidney cancer.

The chain combines TRBV19 with TRBJ2-7, with a weak D call TRBD2 (6 bases). Trimming left V 1 base short and J 7 bases short, with 26 bases between. The CDR3 runs to 18 residues. CDR1 and CDR2 from the germline V gene are LNHDA and SQIVND (reference sequence). The CDR3 DNA reads as TGTGCCAGTAGTATAGCGAAGGTCCGGGGAGGAGCATCTCGTGAGCAGTACTTC. Protein sequence: CASSIAKVRGGASREQYF. Full variable domain (outside the CDR3, taken from reference TRBV19 and TRBJ2-7): DGGITQSPKYLFRKEGQNVTLSCEQNLNHDAMYWYRQDPGQGLRLIYYSQIVNDFQKGDIAEGYSVSREKKESFPLTVTSAQKNPTAFYLCASSIAKVRGGASREQYFGPGTRLTVT.

CDR3 coding DNA: TGTGCCAGCAGCACCGGGACTAGCGGGAGCTATGAGCAGTTCTTC. Its protein is CASSTGTSGSYEQFF. The J gene is TRBJ2-1, the V gene TRBV27; 14 positions agree with TRBD2. The CDR3 spans 15 residues. Germline V gene lookup returns CDR1 MNHEY and CDR2 SMNVEV (reference sequence). J was trimmed by 8 bases and V by 6 bases; bases with no gene match: 6.

In its sample, this clone ranks as medium-sized. The chain uses TRBV27 and TRBJ2-7; D possibly matches TRBD1 or TRBD2 (5 bases each). The CDR3 contains 14 residues. Trimming stripped 6 bases from V and 3 bases from J, with 15 bases between. CDR1 and CDR2 (germline): MNHEY, SMNVEV (reference sequence). The CDR3 sequence: CASSPGTRVYEQYF. The CDR3 bases are TGTGCCAGCAGCCCCGGGACGAGGGTCTACGAGCAGTACTTC.

This chain uses TRBV28 with TRBJ1-1; 7 nucleotides match TRBD1. Germline CDR1 and CDR2: MDHEN and SYDVKM. CDR3 length: 13 residues. V trimming: 6 bases; J trimming: 1 base; junction bases outside the gene matches: 2. The CDR3 loop is CASSNRGNTEAFF. For the CDR3, the DNA is TGTGCCAGCAGCAACAGGGGGAACACTGAAGCTTTCTTT.

The V call is TRBV10-3, the J call TRBJ2-3, with TRBD1 matching 11 bases. Per the germline V gene, CDR1 is ENHRY and CDR2 is SYGVKD. V shed 6 bases, J shed 3 bases, and the junction held 8 bases outside the gene matches. CDR3 size: 16 residues. For the CDR3, the DNA is TGTGCCATCAGCCCAACCGGGACAGGGGGGACAGATACGCAGTATTTT. As protein: CAISPTGTGGTDTQYF.

The chain combines TRBV5-1 with TRBJ2-6, with 8 bases aligning to TRBD1. Germline trimming cut 0 bases from V and 0 bases from J; bases unmatched to any gene: 14. Germline values: CDR1 SGHRS, CDR2 YFSETQ. The CDR3 runs 21 residues. CDR3 coding DNA: TGCGCCAGCAGCTTGGCCGGACTCCGGGACAGGCTTACCTCTGGGGCCAACGTCCTGACTTTC. This translates into CASSLAGLRDRLTSGANVLTF.

This chain joins TRBV9 and TRBJ2-2; 8 bases fit TRBD1. Germline CDR1 is SGDLS and CDR2 is YYNGEE. After removal of 4 bases from V and 7 bases from J, the junction contained 12 bases not matched to a gene. CDR3 length: 16 amino acids. CDR3 DNA: TGTGCCAGCAGCCCCCCCGGACAGGGAGACGGCGGGGAGCTGTTTTTT. Its translation: CASSPPGQGDGGELFF.

This clone was detected once. The chain recombines TRBV10-3 with TRBJ1-5; D might be TRBD1 (5 bases). Germline CDR1 reads ENHRY; CDR2 reads SYGVKD. The V end was cut by 2 bases, the J end by 3 bases, with 14 bases between. The CDR3 has 16 amino acids. CDR3 protein: CAISETGGRNNQPQHF. The CDR3 coding sequence is TGTGCCATCAGTGAGACGGGGGGACGAAACAATCAGCCCCAGCATTTT.

V usage is TRBV4-1 and J usage is TRBJ2-7, with TRBD2 as a possible D gene (6 bases). The CDR3 is 13 amino acids. CDR1 MGHRA and CDR2 YSYEKL come from the germline V gene. V dropped 1 base and J dropped 5 bases, with 9 bases sitting between them. This CDR3 reads CASSQGRRDEQYF. DNA for the CDR3: TGCGCCAGCAGCCAAGGACGGAGGGACGAGCAGTACTTC.

The CDR3 DNA reads as TGCGCCAGCAGCCAAGAAGACAGGGAAGTTTACGAGCAGTACTTC. It translates to CASSQEDREVYEQYF. The chain recombines TRBV4-1 with TRBJ2-7, with TRBD1 matching 7 bases. The CDR3 runs to 15 residues. V shed 0 bases, J shed 4 bases, and the junction held 6 bases outside the gene matches. Germline CDR1 and CDR2: MGHRA and YSYEKL.

The chain carries TRBV19 and TRBJ2-1, with D perhaps TRBD2 (6 bases). Trimming removed 3 bases from V and 0 bases from J, with 6 bases in between. CDR3 length: 14 amino acids. Germline lookup yields CDR1 LNHDA and CDR2 SQIVND (reference sequence). This chain's CDR3 is CASSISGSYNEQFF. The DNA of the CDR3 is TGTGCCAGTAGTATTAGCGGCTCCTACAATGAGCAGTTCTTC.

The CDR3 nucleotides read TGTGCCATCAGTGAGCAACCGGGTCTGGTGGATATTAGCACCGGGGAGCTGTTTTTT. Translation: CAISEQPGLVDISTGELFF. The chain uses TRBV10-3 and TRBJ2-2; D not certain. The germline V gene encodes CDR1 ENHRY and CDR2 SYGVKD. The CDR3 is 19 residues long. V was clipped by 2 bases and J by 4 bases, with 23 bases between them.

Only a few counts were recorded for this clone. The chain is built from TRBV29-1 and TRBJ1-2, with unresolved D. Germline CDR1 SQVTM, CDR2 ANQGSEA. V was shortened by 0 bases and J by 6 bases, with 5 bases between the two germline ends. This CDR3 contains 11 residues. The CDR3 region is CSVEDQDGYTF. In DNA, the CDR3 is TGCAGCGTTGAAGATCAAGATGGCTACACCTTC.

CDR3 in amino acids: CASSFGEGVVGEQYF. Written as DNA, the CDR3 is TGTGCCAGCAGTTTTGGTGAAGGGGTTGTCGGAGAGCAGTACTTC. This rearrangement joins TRBV28 to TRBJ2-7; TRBD1 is a possible D gene (5 bases). The CDR3 extends over 15 amino acids. Germline values: CDR1 MDHEN, CDR2 SYDVKM. With 3 bases removed from V and 7 bases from J, the gap between germline ends came to 19 bases.